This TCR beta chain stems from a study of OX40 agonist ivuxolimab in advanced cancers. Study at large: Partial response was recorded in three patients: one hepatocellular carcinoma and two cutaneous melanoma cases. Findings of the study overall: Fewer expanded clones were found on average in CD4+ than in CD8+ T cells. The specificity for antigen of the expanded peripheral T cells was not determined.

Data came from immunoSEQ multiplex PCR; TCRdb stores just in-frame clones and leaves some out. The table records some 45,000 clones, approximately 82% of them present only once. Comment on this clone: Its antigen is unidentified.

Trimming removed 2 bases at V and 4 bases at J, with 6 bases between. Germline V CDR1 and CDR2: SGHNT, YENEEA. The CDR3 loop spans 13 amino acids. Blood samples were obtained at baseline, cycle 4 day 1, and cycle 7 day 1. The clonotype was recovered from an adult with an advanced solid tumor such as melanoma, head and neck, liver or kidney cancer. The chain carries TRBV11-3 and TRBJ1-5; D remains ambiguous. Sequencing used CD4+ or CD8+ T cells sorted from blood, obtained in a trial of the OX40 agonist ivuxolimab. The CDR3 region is CASSLLGNQPQHF. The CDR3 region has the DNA TGTGCCAGCAGCTTATTAGGGAATCAGCCCCAGCATTTT.